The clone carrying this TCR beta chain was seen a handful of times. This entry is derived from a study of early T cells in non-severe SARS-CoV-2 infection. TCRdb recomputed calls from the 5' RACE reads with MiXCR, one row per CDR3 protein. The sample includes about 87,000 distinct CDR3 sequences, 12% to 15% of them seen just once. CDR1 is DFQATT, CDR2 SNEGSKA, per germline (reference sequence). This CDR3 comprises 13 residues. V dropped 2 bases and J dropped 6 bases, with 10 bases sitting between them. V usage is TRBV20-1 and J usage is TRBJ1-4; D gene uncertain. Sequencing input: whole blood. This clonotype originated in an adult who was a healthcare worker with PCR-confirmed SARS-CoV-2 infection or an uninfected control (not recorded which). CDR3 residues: CSARFRQDEKLFF. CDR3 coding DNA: TGCAGTGCTAGATTCAGACAAGATGAAAAACTGTTTTTT.